The 11 T cell receptor beta chains reported below all come from one sample, sequenced in a study of regulatory T cells in long-lasting Graves disease. The time point here: persistent/refractory GD, antithyroid drugs over 5 years with positive TRAb. RNA isolated from PBMCs was used to make the TCR library. With iRepertoire HTBI primers and Arm-PCR of CDR3 regions, TCR beta libraries were built. TCRdb ran MiXCR on the multiplex PCR reads and lists one entry per CDR3 protein. The repertoire holds 400,000 or so distinct CDR3 sequences, with 23% as singletons. The source was peripheral blood mononuclear cells (PBMCs), collected when the disease was refractory, from a patient treated with antithyroid drugs. The receptors were gathered from a female donor with Graves disease.

The J gene is TRBJ1-1, the V gene TRBV6-1; D might be TRBD1 (5 bases). Germline CDR1 is MNHNS and CDR2 is SASEGT. V lost 7 bases to trimming and J lost 5 bases, with 17 bases between them. CDR3 size: 14 residues. In DNA form, the CDR3 reads TGTGCCAGCATTACGGGACTCCTGGGAACTGAAGCTTTCTTT. Translated, it gives CASITGLLGTEAFF.

The sample holds many counts of this clonotype. The V and J genes are TRBV6-2 or TRBV6-3 and TRBJ2-7; 10 bases align to TRBD2. Germline loops: CDR1 MNHEY, CDR2 SVGEGT. The CDR3 loop spans 13 amino acids. Trimming removed 2 bases from V and 6 bases from J; junction bases left unmatched: 1. CDR3 DNA: TGTGCCAGCAGTTACCGGACTAGCGGCGAGCAGTACTTC. The encoded protein is CASSYRTSGEQYF.

This clonotype has a single count. The rearrangement joins TRBV29-1 to TRBJ1-3; the D gene is possibly TRBD1 (5 bases). There are 16 residues in the CDR3. Germline V gene lookup returns CDR1 SQVTM and CDR2 ANQGSEA. The V end lost 6 bases, the J end lost 0 bases, and 18 bases lay between the germline ends. CDR3: CSVVGPTTPSGNTIYF. Written as DNA, the CDR3 is TGCAGCGTAGTGGGACCGACTACACCCTCTGGAAACACCATATATTTT.

The CDR3: CASSDSPPGTNTGELFF. The CDR3 DNA follows: TGTGCCAGCAGTGATTCCCCTCCGGGTACGAACACCGGGGAGCTGTTTTTT. This rearrangement joins TRBV2 to TRBJ2-2; unclear D gene. Trimming removed 3 bases from V and 0 bases from J, with 14 bases in between. Germline CDR1 is SNHLY and CDR2 is FYNNEI. The CDR3 extends over 17 amino acids.

V and J are TRBV6-5 and TRBJ2-7, with 7 bases matching TRBD2. Germline CDR1 MNHEY, CDR2 SVGAGI. This CDR3 is 15 amino acids long. After removal of 4 bases from V and 3 bases from J, the junction contained 9 bases not matched to a gene. The CDR3 DNA is TGTGCCAGCAGTTCCGCCGGAACTAGCGTCTACGAGCAGTACTTC. Translated, it gives CASSSAGTSVYEQYF.

This clonotype was counted only a few times. The chain couples TRBV20-1 to TRBJ2-3; the match to TRBD1 covers 10 bases. The CDR3 consists of 13 residues. Germline values: CDR1 DFQATT, CDR2 SNEGSKA (reference sequence). Trimming removed 6 bases from V and 6 bases from J; junction bases left unmatched: 6. The CDR3 DNA is TGCAGTGCATATGACAGGGGGCATGATACGCAGTATTTT. This encodes CSAYDRGHDTQYF.

This clonotype occurred a few times. The V gene is TRBV20-1, the J gene TRBJ2-7; D might be TRBD1 or TRBD2, each matching 5 bases. V shed 4 bases and J shed 7 bases, with 23 bases lying between them. Germline V gene data show CDR1 as DFQATT and CDR2 as SNEGSKA (reference sequence). The CDR3 runs to 15 residues. This CDR3 reads CSAIQSGIPPGEQYF. DNA for the CDR3: TGCAGTGCTATTCAGAGCGGCATACCCCCAGGGGAGCAGTACTTC.

There are many counts of this clonotype. The chain is built from TRBV12-3 or TRBV12-4 and TRBJ1-1; possible D gene TRBD1, 6 bases. The CDR3 length is 13 residues. Trimming took off 5 bases at V and 6 bases at J, with 13 bases between the two ends. CDR3 sequence reads: CASSLGAIAEAFF. CDR3 in DNA: TGTGCCAGCAGTCTGGGGGCGATAGCTGAAGCTTTCTTT.

The table lists this clonotype with many counts. V gene TRBV6-2 or TRBV6-3 combines with J gene TRBJ2-5; 8 positions agree with TRBD1. CDR1 and CDR2 from the germline V gene are MNHEY and SVGEGT. V lost 3 bases, J lost 5 bases, and 8 bases stayed unmatched. The length of the CDR3 is 15 residues. In DNA form, the CDR3 reads TGTGCCAGCAGTTATCCTCCCAGGGGGCAGGAGACCCAGTACTTC. It yields the protein CASSYPPRGQETQYF.

This clonotype was seen repeatedly, ten times or more. The rearrangement joins TRBV28 to TRBJ2-7; D is undetermined. CDR3 size: 15 residues. With 6 bases removed from V and 0 bases from J, the gap between germline ends came to 15 bases. Germline V gives CDR1 MDHEN, CDR2 SYDVKM. The CDR3 DNA follows: TGTGCCAGCAGCTCCTTGGCGATGAGCTCCTACGAGCAGTACTTC. Protein: CASSSLAMSSYEQYF. Using reference TRBV28 and TRBJ2-7 for the parts outside the CDR3, the full variable domain is DVKVTQSSRYLVKRTGEKVFLECVQDMDHENMFWYRQDPGLGLRLIYFSYDVKMKEKGDIPEGYSVSREKKERFSLILESASTNQTSMYLCASSSLAMSSYEQYFGPGTRLTVT.

In its sample, this clonotype was seen many times. The chain carries TRBV7-2 and TRBJ2-7, with 8 bases matching TRBD2. Trimming cost V 4 bases and J 0 bases; bases outside gene matches: 5. Germline assignment: CDR1 SGHTA and CDR2 FQGNSA. There are 15 residues in the CDR3. The CDR3 DNA reads as TGTGCCAGCAGCTCGACCGGGACTAGCTCCTACGAGCAGTACTTC. This gives the protein CASSSTGTSSYEQYF.